This is a list of T cell receptor beta chains from one sample in a study of cytomegalovirus exposure and HLA in healthy donors. The table came from immunoSEQ multiplex PCR; TCRdb's copy has only in-frame clones and leaves some out. Reported are 150,000 to 200,000 clones; the ten largest clones contain over 1%. The sequenced sample consisted of PBMCs. Every receptor here comes from a woman aged 55-70 years in good health and CMV-seronegative. Each CDR3 is given with its conserved first and last residue. The order of the fields is CDR3 length, V gene, J gene, D gene, CDR3 protein, CDR3 DNA. D genes are given only for firm matches.

cdr3_length: 14; v_call: TRBV18; j_call: TRBJ2-7; d_call: NA; cdr3_aa: CASSPNSGSYEQYF; cdr3_nt: TGTGCCAGCTCACCTAACAGTGGGTCCTACGAGCAGTACTTC
cdr3_length: 14; v_call: TRBV6-1; j_call: TRBJ1-6; d_call: NA; cdr3_aa: CASDITGSNSPLHF; cdr3_nt: TGTGCCAGCGATATTACAGGGAGTAATTCACCCCTCCACTTT
cdr3_length: 17; v_call: TRBV5-1; j_call: TRBJ1-6; d_call: NA; cdr3_aa: CASSLASAGSYNSPLHF; cdr3_nt: TGCGCCAGCAGCTTGGCTTCCGCCGGCTCCTATAATTCACCCCTCCACTTT
cdr3_length: 18; v_call: TRBV27; j_call: TRBJ2-3; d_call: NA; cdr3_aa: CAIGKTPSSLKSTDTQYF; cdr3_nt: TGTGCCATCGGGAAGACCCCCAGTTCCCTTAAAAGCACAGATACGCAGTATTTT
cdr3_length: 16; v_call: TRBV7-9; j_call: TRBJ2-7; d_call: TRBD2; cdr3_aa: CASSLAASGSLKEQYF; cdr3_nt: TGTGCCAGCAGCTTAGCCGCAAGCGGGAGCTTGAAAGAGCAGTACTTC
cdr3_length: 16; v_call: TRBV18; j_call: TRBJ2-1; d_call: NA; cdr3_aa: CASSPRGFSRSDEQFF; cdr3_nt: TGTGCCAGCTCACCCAGAGGGTTTAGTAGGAGCGATGAGCAGTTCTTC
cdr3_length: 14; v_call: TRBV28; j_call: TRBJ1-2; d_call: TRBD1; cdr3_aa: CASSFPDRGYGYTF; cdr3_nt: TGTGCCAGCAGTTTTCCCGACAGGGGCTATGGCTACACCTTC
cdr3_length: 14; v_call: TRBV11-2; j_call: TRBJ1-2; d_call: NA; cdr3_aa: CASSLAGRSYGYTF; cdr3_nt: TGTGCCAGCAGCTTAGCTGGCAGATCCTATGGCTACACCTTC
cdr3_length: 15; v_call: TRBV2; j_call: TRBJ2-1; d_call: TRBD2; cdr3_aa: CASSGASGRAGEQFF; cdr3_nt: TGTGCCAGCAGTGGGGCTAGCGGGAGGGCCGGTGAGCAGTTCTTC
cdr3_length: 15; v_call: TRBV29-1; j_call: TRBJ1-1; d_call: TRBD1; cdr3_aa: CSVVKLGTGGTEAFF; cdr3_nt: TGCAGCGTCGTTAAACTGGGGACAGGGGGGACTGAAGCTTTCTTT
cdr3_length: 14; v_call: TRBV7-9; j_call: TRBJ2-7; d_call: TRBD1; cdr3_aa: CASRLQGAEGEQYF; cdr3_nt: TGTGCCAGCAGGTTACAGGGGGCGGAAGGAGAGCAGTACTTC
cdr3_length: 14; v_call: TRBV7-3; j_call: TRBJ2-1; d_call: TRBD2; cdr3_aa: CASSRLGEGNEQFF; cdr3_nt: TGTGCCAGCAGCCGACTAGGGGAGGGCAATGAGCAGTTCTTC
cdr3_length: 13; v_call: TRBV5-8; j_call: TRBJ2-5; d_call: NA; cdr3_aa: CASSFDSQETQYF; cdr3_nt: TGTGCCAGCAGCTTCGACTCCCAAGAGACCCAGTACTTC
cdr3_length: 16; v_call: TRBV6-5; j_call: TRBJ1-2; d_call: TRBD1; cdr3_aa: CASSYVGQGFGYGHTF; cdr3_nt: TGTGCCAGCAGTTACGTGGGACAGGGTTTCGGCTATGGCCACACCTTC
cdr3_length: 14; v_call: TRBV19; j_call: TRBJ2-2; d_call: NA; cdr3_aa: CATSVGGGTGELFF; cdr3_nt: TGTGCCACCTCGGTGGGGGGTGGCACCGGGGAGCTGTTTTTT
cdr3_length: 16; v_call: TRBV10-1; j_call: TRBJ2-1; d_call: TRBD2; cdr3_aa: CASSDGLAGGDNEQFF; cdr3_nt: TGCGCCAGCAGTGACGGCCTAGCGGGAGGTGACAATGAGCAGTTCTTC
cdr3_length: 15; v_call: TRBV5-6; j_call: TRBJ1-5; d_call: TRBD1; cdr3_aa: CASSRTGNSNQPQHF; cdr3_nt: TGTGCCAGCAGCAGGACAGGGAATAGCAATCAGCCCCAGCATTTT
cdr3_length: 16; v_call: TRBV5-1; j_call: TRBJ2-7; d_call: TRBD1; cdr3_aa: CASSRQDRGLSYEQYF; cdr3_nt: TGCGCCAGCAGCCGACAGGACAGGGGACTATCCTACGAGCAGTACTTC
cdr3_length: 19; v_call: TRBV5-6; j_call: TRBJ1-3; d_call: NA; cdr3_aa: CASSLLETVEVSSGNTIYF; cdr3_nt: TGTGCCAGCAGCCTCCTAGAGACAGTGGAAGTAAGCTCTGGAAACACCATATATTTT
cdr3_length: 14; v_call: TRBV7-9; j_call: TRBJ2-1; d_call: NA; cdr3_aa: CASSLAGARNEQFF; cdr3_nt: TGTGCCAGCAGCTTAGCGGGAGCAAGAAATGAGCAGTTCTTC
cdr3_length: 15; v_call: TRBV7-2; j_call: TRBJ2-7; d_call: NA; cdr3_aa: CASSLGLGAGYEQYF; cdr3_nt: TGTGCCAGCAGCTTAGGACTAGGGGCGGGCTACGAGCAGTACTTC
cdr3_length: 16; v_call: TRBV4-1; j_call: TRBJ2-1; d_call: TRBD1; cdr3_aa: CASSRGPGQTNNEQFF; cdr3_nt: TGCGCCAGCAGCCGGGGACCGGGACAGACCAACAATGAGCAGTTCTTC
cdr3_length: 18; v_call: TRBV5-4; j_call: TRBJ2-1; d_call: TRBD2; cdr3_aa: CASSGDLEWTSRQGEQFF; cdr3_nt: TGTGCCAGCAGCGGGGACTTGGAGTGGACTAGCCGCCAGGGCGAGCAGTTCTTC
cdr3_length: 16; v_call: TRBV5-1; j_call: TRBJ2-7; d_call: TRBD2; cdr3_aa: CASSFSAGGPNYEQYF; cdr3_nt: TGCGCCAGCAGCTTTTCCGCGGGGGGGCCAAACTACGAGCAGTACTTC
cdr3_length: 14; v_call: TRBV5-4; j_call: TRBJ2-7; d_call: NA; cdr3_aa: CASRSGLTNYEQYF; cdr3_nt: TGTGCCAGCAGGTCCGGACTGACTAACTACGAGCAGTACTTC
cdr3_length: 14; v_call: TRBV6-5; j_call: TRBJ2-2; d_call: TRBD1; cdr3_aa: CASSITGATGELFF; cdr3_nt: TGTGCCAGCAGTATTACAGGGGCCACCGGGGAGCTGTTTTTT
cdr3_length: 14; v_call: TRBV6-5; j_call: TRBJ1-4; d_call: NA; cdr3_aa: CASSPDSVGEKLFF; cdr3_nt: TGTGCCAGCAGCCCCGACAGTGTAGGTGAAAAACTGTTTTTT
cdr3_length: 14; v_call: TRBV7-3; j_call: TRBJ1-1; d_call: NA; cdr3_aa: CASSLTGGDTEAFF; cdr3_nt: TGTGCCAGCAGCTTAACCGGAGGGGACACTGAAGCTTTCTTT
cdr3_length: 12; v_call: TRBV29-1; j_call: TRBJ2-1; d_call: NA; cdr3_aa: CSVGDWNNEQFF; cdr3_nt: TGCAGCGTTGGGGACTGGAACAATGAGCAGTTCTTC
cdr3_length: 18; v_call: TRBV7-9; j_call: TRBJ2-3; d_call: TRBD2; cdr3_aa: CASSPFRGSGDHTDTQYF; cdr3_nt: TGTGCCAGCAGCCCCTTTAGAGGTAGCGGGGACCACACAGATACGCAGTATTTT
cdr3_length: 14; v_call: TRBV7-2; j_call: TRBJ1-2; d_call: TRBD1; cdr3_aa: CASSPGTGHYGYTF; cdr3_nt: TGTGCCAGCAGTCCCGGGACAGGGCACTATGGCTACACCTTC
cdr3_length: 16; v_call: TRBV2; j_call: TRBJ1-1; d_call: NA; cdr3_aa: CASSRHSGGGGTEAFF; cdr3_nt: TGTGCCAGCAGTCGCCACAGTGGAGGAGGAGGGACTGAAGCTTTCTTT
cdr3_length: 13; v_call: TRBV5-4; j_call: TRBJ1-1; d_call: NA; cdr3_aa: CASSLLGGTEAFF; cdr3_nt: TGTGCCAGCAGCTTGTTGGGGGGCACTGAAGCTTTCTTT
cdr3_length: 14; v_call: TRBV10-3; j_call: TRBJ1-5; d_call: NA; cdr3_aa: CAISEWGGNQPQHF; cdr3_nt: TGTGCCATCAGTGAGTGGGGGGGCAATCAGCCCCAGCATTTT
cdr3_length: 16; v_call: TRBV5-1; j_call: TRBJ2-3; d_call: TRBD2; cdr3_aa: CASSLTSGGYTDTQYF; cdr3_nt: TGCGCCAGCAGCTTAACTAGCGGGGGGTACACAGATACGCAGTATTTT
cdr3_length: 14; v_call: TRBV5-4; j_call: TRBJ1-2; d_call: NA; cdr3_aa: CASSSPSRDYGYTF; cdr3_nt: TGTGCCAGCAGCTCCCCAAGCAGGGATTATGGCTACACCTTC
cdr3_length: 16; v_call: TRBV6-6; j_call: TRBJ2-1; d_call: NA; cdr3_aa: CASQDPGGRAHNEQFF; cdr3_nt: TGTGCCAGCCAGGACCCGGGGGGCCGCGCACACAATGAGCAGTTCTTC
cdr3_length: 12; v_call: TRBV5-4; j_call: TRBJ2-7; d_call: NA; cdr3_aa: CASSLGAYEQYF; cdr3_nt: TGTGCCAGCAGCTTGGGCGCATACGAGCAGTACTTC
cdr3_length: 18; v_call: TRBV27; j_call: TRBJ1-5; d_call: NA; cdr3_aa: CASSRAGINAGTNQPQHF; cdr3_nt: TGTGCCAGCAGTAGAGCAGGGATAAACGCGGGGACCAATCAGCCCCAGCATTTT
cdr3_length: 15; v_call: TRBV25-1; j_call: TRBJ1-5; d_call: NA; cdr3_aa: CASSESGGYNQPQHF; cdr3_nt: TGTGCCAGCAGTGAATCGGGAGGGTACAATCAGCCCCAGCATTTT
cdr3_length: 13; v_call: TRBV2; j_call: TRBJ2-7; d_call: NA; cdr3_aa: CASSYQASYEQYF; cdr3_nt: TGTGCCAGCAGTTACCAGGCGTCCTACGAGCAGTACTTC
cdr3_length: 13; v_call: TRBV19; j_call: TRBJ2-7; d_call: TRBD2; cdr3_aa: CATGVAGGLEQYF; cdr3_nt: TGTGCCACTGGAGTAGCGGGAGGACTTGAGCAGTACTTC
cdr3_length: 15; v_call: TRBV23-1; j_call: TRBJ1-1; d_call: TRBD1; cdr3_aa: CASSESDRFRTEAFF; cdr3_nt: TGCGCCAGCAGCGAATCGGACAGGTTTCGCACTGAAGCTTTCTTT
cdr3_length: 16; v_call: TRBV7-9; j_call: TRBJ1-3; d_call: NA; cdr3_aa: CASRPHGSSSGNTIYF; cdr3_nt: TGTGCCAGCAGGCCCCACGGGAGTAGCTCTGGAAACACCATATATTTT
cdr3_length: 15; v_call: TRBV18; j_call: TRBJ2-7; d_call: NA; cdr3_aa: CASSPLQGTIYEQYF; cdr3_nt: TGTGCCAGCTCACCGCTGCAGGGGACGATCTACGAGCAGTACTTC
cdr3_length: 13; v_call: TRBV10-3; j_call: TRBJ1-1; d_call: NA; cdr3_aa: CAISPTGNTEAFF; cdr3_nt: TGTGCCATCAGCCCTACAGGGAACACTGAAGCTTTCTTT
cdr3_length: 14; v_call: TRBV7-3; j_call: TRBJ1-1; d_call: NA; cdr3_aa: CASSVQGSGGEAFF; cdr3_nt: TGTGCCAGCAGCGTACAGGGTTCGGGTGGTGAAGCTTTCTTT
cdr3_length: 15; v_call: TRBV9; j_call: TRBJ2-1; d_call: TRBD2; cdr3_aa: CASYPGGDGYNEQFF; cdr3_nt: TGTGCCAGCTACCCCGGGGGGGACGGTTACAATGAGCAGTTCTTC
cdr3_length: 13; v_call: TRBV6-5; j_call: TRBJ2-7; d_call: NA; cdr3_aa: CASRADIYYEQYF; cdr3_nt: TGTGCCAGCAGAGCCGATATTTACTACGAGCAGTACTTC
cdr3_length: 19; v_call: TRBV7-3; j_call: TRBJ2-7; d_call: NA; cdr3_aa: CASSLTRPTGSKGSYEQYF; cdr3_nt: TGTGCCAGCAGCTTAACCCGCCCTACGGGTTCGAAAGGCTCCTACGAGCAGTACTTC
cdr3_length: 13; v_call: TRBV11-2; j_call: TRBJ1-5; d_call: NA; cdr3_aa: CASSLERGQPQHF; cdr3_nt: TGTGCCAGCAGCTTAGAGAGGGGGCAGCCCCAGCATTTT
cdr3_length: 15; v_call: TRBV6-1; j_call: TRBJ1-2; d_call: TRBD1; cdr3_aa: CASSHDRELGNRYTF; cdr3_nt: TGTGCCAGCAGCCATGACAGGGAACTAGGGAATCGCTACACCTTC
cdr3_length: 17; v_call: TRBV7-9; j_call: TRBJ1-2; d_call: TRBD1; cdr3_aa: CASSLALRGQYNYGYTF; cdr3_nt: TGTGCCAGCAGCTTAGCGCTCAGGGGGCAATATAACTATGGCTACACCTTC